In this sample, the clone carrying this TCR beta chain turned up many times. Its antigen is undetermined. Template material for amplifying TCR beta CDR3 regions consisted of RNA transcripts. A set of HTBI primers served as the primers for a first-round RT-PCR of the TCR CDR3. TCRdb reanalysed the multiplex PCR reads using MiXCR and keeps one entry per CDR3 protein. Counted here are some 270,000 distinct CDR3 sequences, roughly 22% occurring once; the ten biggest clones make up about a third. This record belongs to a study of T cells in Graves' hyperthyroidism and ophthalmopathy. Study-level findings and limits: In the analysis, a 13 V-J model separated ophthalmopathy from stable hyperthyroidism.

Ophthalmopathy in the patients scored at least 3 on Clinical Activity Score and at least 4 on NOSPECS grade, lasting under 3 months. The CDR3 totals 15 residues. Deletions cut 1 base from V and 7 bases from J, with 17 bases between. Germline V gene lookup returns CDR1 MDHEN and CDR2 SYDVKM. Specimen: blood. This TCR was recovered from a woman aged 40 to 50 with Graves' ophthalmopathy. The chain couples TRBV28 to TRBJ2-7, with a weak D call TRBD1 (6 bases). The CDR3: CASSLFRGQTGEQYF. CDR3 sequence (DNA): TGTGCCAGCAGTTTATTCCGCGGACAGACGGGGGAGCAGTACTTC.